The 31 T cell receptor beta chains given below trace back to one sample, sequenced in a study of human T cells and chemical hapten exposure. Time point indicated: patch test 1, 2 weeks after DPC sensitization. Treatment denoted: therapeutic diphenylcyclopropenone sensitization with weekly scalp DPC. MiXCR was run by TCRdb on the RACE reads, yielding one entry per CDR3 protein. Found here are tens of thousands of distinct CDR3 sequences, approximately 12% of them singletons; the top ten hold about 4%. The sequencing here drew on whole blood, taken in connection with sensitization to the hapten diphenylcyclopropenone (DPC). Source of these receptors: a woman aged 55 to 70 with alopecia areata. Some clones in this sample may be carry-over from other donors' samples.

Ten or more counts support this clonotype. V and J are TRBV11-2 and TRBJ2-5; the match to TRBD2 covers 7 bases. The J segment lost 9 bases and the V segment lost 3 bases, leaving 10 bases of the junction unmatched. Germline values: CDR1 SGHAT, CDR2 FQNNGV. The CDR3 runs to 14 residues. CDR3 sequence: CASSFGAGGSAQYF. CDR3 coding DNA: TGTGCCAGCAGCTTTGGTGCCGGGGGGTCCGCCCAGTACTTC.

Of note for this clonotype: Compared with germline, one end of the junction differs, possibly owing to a read error. The rearrangement joins TRBV7-7 to TRBJ2-5; 12 positions match TRBD2. There are 14 residues in the CDR3. Germline CDR1 SSHAT, CDR2 FNYEAQ (reference sequence). The CDR3: CASSFETSGGTQYF. In nucleotides, the CDR3 is TGTGCTAGCAGCTTCGAGACTAGCGGGGGGACCCAGTACTTC. The entire variable domain, with the rest obtained from reference TRBV7-7 and TRBJ2-5, is as follows: GAGVSQSPRYKVTKRGQDVTLRCDPISSHATLYWYQQALGQGPEFLTYFNYEAQPDKSGLPSDRFSAERPEGSISTLTIQRTEQRDSAMYRCASSFETSGGTQYFGPGTRLLVL.

This clonotype was found a few times. The J gene is TRBJ2-2, the V gene TRBV29-1; the match to TRBD1 covers 7 bases. Unmatched junction bases numbered 5, after V lost 7 bases and J lost 0 bases. The CDR3 contains 14 residues. In germline, CDR1 is SQVTM, CDR2 ANQGSEA. CDR3 loop: CSGYRGTNTGELFF. The CDR3 region has the DNA TGCAGCGGGTACAGGGGAACGAACACCGGGGAGCTGTTTTTT.

This clonotype was recorded at least ten times. The chain couples TRBV6-1 to TRBJ2-7, with 10 positions matching TRBD2. V shed 5 bases, J shed 0 bases, and the junction held 19 bases outside the gene matches. Germline V lookup: CDR1 MNHNS, CDR2 SASEGT. This CDR3 has 20 amino acids. CDR3 DNA: TGTGCCAGCAGTCAATTACCCCCGGGACTAGCGTACAGGAGCTCCTACGAGCAGTACTTC. Translating it yields CASSQLPPGLAYRSSYEQYF.

V and J are TRBV20-1 and TRBJ1-4; no definite D call. The germline gives CDR1 DFQATT, CDR2 SNEGSKA (reference sequence). Trimming cost V 0 bases and J 8 bases, with 13 bases left between them. This CDR3 is built from 14 residues. In DNA form, the CDR3 reads TGCAGTGCTAGAGACGGTATAGGAACAGAAAAACTGTTTTTT. Translating gives CSARDGIGTEKLFF.

The V call is TRBV6-2 or TRBV6-3, the J call TRBJ2-1; 11 nucleotides match TRBD2. The CDR3 sequence is 18 residues long. V shed 5 bases, J shed 0 bases, and the junction held 9 bases outside the gene matches. From germline, CDR1 is MNHEY and CDR2 SVGEGT. Written as DNA, the CDR3 is TGTGCCAGCAGTCCCACACCGACTAGCGGGGCCTCCTACAATGAGCAGTTCTTC. Protein: CASSPTPTSGASYNEQFF.

This clonotype was counted between two and nine times. The gene calls are TRBV5-5 and TRBJ2-1; weak D call: TRBD1 (5 bases). The V gene lost 3 bases and the J gene lost 0 bases, with 10 bases spanning the gap. CDR1 is SGHKS, CDR2 YYEKEE, per germline (reference sequence). CDR3 length: 15 amino acids. CDR3 amino acids: CASSYEGDSYNEQFF. The CDR3 bases are TGTGCCAGCAGCTATGAAGGGGACTCCTACAATGAGCAGTTCTTC.

The rearrangement joins TRBV20-1 to TRBJ1-4; 7 bases agree with TRBD1. V trimming: 3 bases; J trimming: 7 bases; junction bases outside the gene matches: 8. Germline V gene lookup returns CDR1 DFQATT and CDR2 SNEGSKA (reference sequence). CDR3 length: 14 residues. CDR3 bases: TGCAGTGCTAGTACAGGGGAGGTGGTTGAAAAACTGTTTTTT. As protein: CSASTGEVVEKLFF.

In this sample, this clonotype turned up many times. The rearrangement uses TRBV7-9 and TRBJ2-7, with D hard to call. The CDR3 length is 14 residues. The V end was cut by 1 base, the J end by 2 bases, with 9 bases between. Per the germline V gene, CDR1 is SEHNR and CDR2 is FQNEAQ (reference sequence). The CDR3 sequence is CASSLVSGTYEQYF. DNA for the CDR3: TGTGCCAGCAGCTTAGTTTCTGGCACCTACGAGCAGTACTTC.

V gene TRBV5-1 combines with J gene TRBJ1-5, with a possible D match to TRBD1 (5 bases). The V end was cut by 0 bases, the J end by 3 bases, with 10 bases between. From germline, CDR1 is SGHRS and CDR2 YFSETQ. The CDR3 loop spans 15 amino acids. The CDR3 sequence is CASSLDGTYNQPQHF. For the CDR3, the DNA is TGCGCCAGCAGCTTGGACGGGACTTACAATCAGCCCCAGCATTTT.

Only a few counts were recorded for this clonotype. This CDR3 is CASSRGLPSEAFF. CDR3 bases: TGTGCCAGCAGCCGGGGACTCCCTTCCGAAGCTTTCTTT. V gene TRBV5-4 combines with J gene TRBJ1-1, with D possibly matching TRBD1 (5 bases). The CDR3 consists of 13 residues. Between the trimmed V and J ends, which lost 4 bases and 8 bases, there was a span of 15 bases. Germline lookup yields CDR1 SGHNT and CDR2 YYREEE (reference sequence).

Only a few counts were recorded for this clonotype. The chain is built from TRBV6-5 and TRBJ1-5, with unresolved D. V shed 5 bases and J shed 6 bases, with 11 bases lying between them. The germline CDR1 and CDR2 sequences are MNHEY and SVGAGI. There are 13 residues in the CDR3. CDR3: CASSPREGQPQHF. CDR3 DNA: TGTGCCAGCAGTCCGAGGGAGGGTCAGCCCCAGCATTTT.

The V gene is TRBV3-1, the J gene TRBJ2-3; D unclear. The CDR3 has 14 amino acids. Germline loops: CDR1 LGHDT, CDR2 YNNKEL (reference sequence). V was pared by 1 base and J by 4 bases, with 9 bases between. The CDR3 DNA reads TGTGCCAGCAGCCAAGCTGGGCCGGCAGATACGCAGTATTTT. Its translation: CASSQAGPADTQYF.

The rearrangement links TRBV6-2 or TRBV6-3 to TRBJ2-7; D uncertain. Germline assignment: CDR1 MNHEY and CDR2 SVGEGT. The CDR3 sequence is 13 residues long. V lost 7 bases, J lost 3 bases, and 13 bases lay in between. CDR3 residues: CASKKLELYEQYF. CDR3 in DNA: TGTGCCAGCAAGAAGCTAGAGCTCTACGAGCAGTACTTC.

This clonotype was observed many times. The genes are TRBV4-1 and TRBJ1-2; tentatively, D is TRBD1 (5 bases). V shed 0 bases and J shed 4 bases, with 15 bases lying between them. The CDR3 is 16 residues long. CDR1 and CDR2 (germline): MGHRA, YSYEKL. The CDR3 DNA follows: TGCGCCAGCAGCCAAGATCGGCGTAGGGGAGGCTATGGCTACACCTTC. Protein: CASSQDRRRGGYGYTF.

This clonotype was counted at least ten times. The rearrangement joins TRBV20-1 to TRBJ1-2, with 8 bases aligning to TRBD1. This CDR3 has 12 residues. Germline CDR1 DFQATT, CDR2 SNEGSKA (reference sequence). Trimming took 3 bases from V and 8 from J; bases not matched to a gene: 5. The CDR3 DNA sequence: TGCAGTGCTAGGCAGGGGGCAGTCGGCTACACCTTC. It encodes CSARQGAVGYTF.

The chain couples TRBV19 to TRBJ2-2; D is undetermined. Looked up from germline, CDR1 is LNHDA and CDR2 is SQIVND (reference sequence). Trimming took 3 bases from V and 3 from J, leaving 8 bases between them. The CDR3 length is 14 residues. CDR3 residues: CASSMRLDTGELFF. In DNA, the CDR3 is TGTGCCAGTAGTATGAGACTGGACACCGGGGAGCTGTTTTTT.

The table lists this clonotype with a few counts. The chain combines TRBV6-2 or TRBV6-3 with TRBJ1-2, with D perhaps TRBD1 (6 bases). The CDR3 spans 18 residues. V lost 5 bases, J lost 1 base, and 23 bases lay in between. The germline CDR1 and CDR2 sequences are MNHEY and SVGEGT. The CDR3 region has the DNA TGTGCCAGCAGTCCCGTTAGGACAGTGCGAGATCATAACTATGGCTACACCTTC. It is translated as CASSPVRTVRDHNYGYTF.

The chain carries TRBV19 and TRBJ2-3, with a weak D call TRBD1 (6 bases). This CDR3 has 17 residues. The V gene's germline CDR1 is LNHDA and CDR2 SQIVND (reference sequence). Trimming left V 3 bases short and J 0 bases short, with 16 bases between. The CDR3 bases are TGTGCCAGTAGTATGCCAGGGGCTGCGAGAAGCACAGATACGCAGTATTTT. Protein sequence: CASSMPGAARSTDTQYF.

This clonotype showed up many times. The chain carries TRBV2 and TRBJ2-5; tentatively, D is TRBD1 or TRBD2 (5 bases each). The CDR3 consists of 14 residues. The V end was cut by 1 base, the J end by 5 bases, with 11 bases between. Per germline, CDR1 SNHLY and CDR2 FYNNEI. This CDR3 reads CASSEVGPGETQYF. The CDR3, as DNA: TGTGCCAGCAGTGAAGTGGGACCTGGGGAGACCCAGTACTTC.

Many counts were recorded for this clonotype. V usage is TRBV7-4 and J usage is TRBJ2-3; no clear D gene. The CDR3 is made up of 15 amino acids. V was pared by 1 base and J by 0 bases, with 8 bases between. Germline V gene sequence: CDR1 SGHVT, CDR2 SQSDAQ. The CDR3 bases are TGTGCCAGCAGCTTAGGCGATCCTAGCACAGATACGCAGTATTTT. Translated, it gives CASSLGDPSTDTQYF.

This clonotype was detected many times. This chain connects TRBV7-2 to TRBJ2-7; 9 positions match TRBD1. V shed 5 bases, J shed 6 bases, and the junction held 20 bases outside the gene matches. This CDR3 comprises 18 residues. The germline CDR1 and CDR2 sequences are SGHTA and FQGNSA. CDR3 DNA sequence: TGTGCCAGCAGCCCATCAGGCCCGCCGGGACAGGGTGTCGGCGAGCAGTACTTC. Amino acid sequence: CASSPSGPPGQGVGEQYF.

Comment on this clonotype: One base away lies a much larger clone, so this may be a sequencing read error. The J gene is TRBJ1-3, the V gene TRBV7-9; D perhaps matches TRBD1 (5 bases). Germline values: CDR1 SEHNR, CDR2 FQNEAQ (reference sequence). This CDR3 spans 13 amino acids. The CDR3 DNA reads TGTGCCGGCAGCCAAGCAGGGGGAAACACCATATATTTT. This gives the protein CAGSQAGGNTIYF.

This clonotype has just one count. The J gene is TRBJ2-3, the V gene TRBV2; D is ambiguous. Germline V gives CDR1 SNHLY, CDR2 FYNNEI. CDR3 length: 14 amino acids. Trimming removed 3 bases at V and 4 bases at J, with 11 bases between. The CDR3 sequence: CASSDWEGPDTQYF. The DNA of the CDR3 is TGTGCCAGCAGTGACTGGGAAGGACCAGATACGCAGTATTTT. Full variable domain (outside the CDR3, taken from reference TRBV2 and TRBJ2-3): EPEVTQTPSHQVTQMGQEVILRCVPISNHLYFYWYRQILGQKVEFLVSFYNNEISEKSEIFDDQFSVERPDGSNFTLKIRSTKLEDSAMYFCASSDWEGPDTQYFGPGTRLTVL.

V is TRBV5-1 and J is TRBJ2-1, with D possibly TRBD2 on 5 matching bases. CDR3 length: 13 residues. Germline V gene sequence: CDR1 SGHRS, CDR2 YFSETQ. V was trimmed by 6 bases and J by 4 bases, leaving 11 bases between them. CDR3 nucleotide sequence: TGCGCCAGCACCCCTGGAGGTTACAATGAGCAGTTCTTC. It yields the protein CASTPGGYNEQFF.

This clonotype was counted a few times. CDR3 sequence: CSATGLAVTSTDTQYF. The CDR3, as DNA: TGCAGTGCGACGGGGCTAGCTGTAACTAGCACAGATACGCAGTATTTT. The chain couples TRBV20-1 to TRBJ2-3, with D perhaps matching TRBD1 or TRBD2 (5 bases each). In germline, CDR1 is DFQATT, CDR2 SNEGSKA (reference sequence). The CDR3 covers 16 residues. Trimming took 6 bases from V and 0 from J, leaving 19 bases between them.

The chain joins TRBV12-3 or TRBV12-4 to TRBJ2-2; D is tentatively TRBD1 or TRBD2 (5 bases each). With 2 bases removed from V and 2 bases from J, the gap between germline ends came to 9 bases. This CDR3 comprises 15 residues. The CDR3 region has the DNA TGTGCCAGCAGTTTATGGGGGAACAACACCGGGGAGCTGTTTTTT. Protein product: CASSLWGNNTGELFF.

The genes are TRBV29-1 and TRBJ2-7, with TRBD2 matching over 11 bases. Germline CDR1 is SQVTM and CDR2 is ANQGSEA. The CDR3 contains 14 residues. Trimming at V came to 8 bases and at J to 3 bases, leaving 9 bases not matched to a gene. The CDR3 DNA reads as TGCAGCTTTAGCCGACTAGCGGGGATCTACGAGCAGTACTTC. Translating gives CSFSRLAGIYEQYF.

This clonotype was counted a few times. The rearrangement links TRBV29-1 to TRBJ2-3; 11 nucleotides match TRBD2. Germline V gene sequence: CDR1 SQVTM, CDR2 ANQGSEA. With 0 bases clipped from V and 1 base from J, the junction kept 3 bases outside the gene matches. This CDR3 contains 16 residues. CDR3 DNA sequence: TGCAGCGTTGAAGAGGGACTAGCGGATCGCACAGATACGCAGTATTTT. It specifies CSVEEGLADRTDTQYF.

This clonotype was counted at least ten times. The chain couples TRBV2 to TRBJ1-2; perhaps TRBD1 as D (5 bases). V was shortened by 5 bases and J by 4 bases, with 14 bases between the two germline ends. The CDR3 length is 14 residues. Germline values: CDR1 SNHLY, CDR2 FYNNEI. Here the CDR3 reads CASSTHAGTYGYTF. In nucleotides, the CDR3 is TGTGCCAGCAGTACCCATGCCGGGACCTATGGCTACACCTTC.

The table lists this clonotype with many counts. The genes are TRBV29-1 and TRBJ2-5, with D unclear. Germline assignment: CDR1 SQVTM and CDR2 ANQGSEA. V was shortened by 6 bases and J by 5 bases, with 13 bases between the two germline ends. The CDR3 runs to 12 residues. The CDR3 region has the DNA TGCAGCGTCATGGCGGAATCCGAGACCCAGTACTTC. Protein sequence: CSVMAESETQYF.